These 9 T cell receptor beta chains originate from one sample sequenced in a study. Using its own MiXCR run on the 5' RACE reads, TCRdb lists one record per CDR3 protein. This sample has some 44,000 distinct CDR3 sequences, with about 32% found just once. Sequenced input: tumor-infiltrating memory CD4+ T cells sorted from the breast tumor. Subset given: memory CD4+ T cells, CD4+CD45RO+CD25-. The receptors here all came from a female donor with breast cancer.

This chain connects TRBV20-1 to TRBJ1-6; 7 bases line up with TRBD1. The CDR3 is 12 amino acids. V shed 6 bases and J 11 bases; nucleotides not matched to a gene: 7. Germline loops: CDR1 DFQATT, CDR2 SNEGSKA (reference sequence). This CDR3 reads CSAMGQRTPLHF. The CDR3 bases are TGCAGTGCCATGGGACAGAGGACACCCCTCCACTTT.

This rearrangement joins TRBV5-1 to TRBJ2-2; possibly TRBD2 for D (6 bases). V was trimmed by 4 bases and J by 5 bases, leaving 15 bases between them. The CDR3 runs 15 residues. CDR1 SGHRS and CDR2 YFSETQ come from the germline V gene. CDR3 residues: CASSTELAITGELFF. In nucleotides, the CDR3 is TGCGCCAGCAGCACTGAACTAGCCATAACCGGGGAGCTGTTTTTT.

In this sample, this clonotype is medium-sized. This chain uses TRBV29-1 with TRBJ1-4; the D is unclear. Germline assignment: CDR1 SQVTM and CDR2 ANQGSEA. There are 11 residues in the CDR3. V was trimmed by 4 bases and J by 0 bases, leaving 0 bases between them. The DNA for the CDR3 is TGCAGCGTTGCAACTAATGAAAAACTGTTTTTT. Translated, it gives CSVATNEKLFF.

V usage is TRBV5-1 and J usage is TRBJ2-1; perhaps TRBD2 as D (5 bases). Trimming took 0 bases from V and 5 from J, leaving 12 bases between them. Germline assignment: CDR1 SGHRS and CDR2 YFSETQ. The CDR3 consists of 15 residues. The CDR3 DNA reads as TGCGCCAGCAGCTTGGAGGCTAGCTGGGACAATGAGCAGTTCTTC. Translation gives CASSLEASWDNEQFF.

V and J are TRBV4-1 and TRBJ1-3; the D is unclear. The CDR3 totals 17 residues. Germline V lookup: CDR1 MGHRA, CDR2 YSYEKL. The V gene lost 0 bases and the J gene lost 1 base, with 13 bases spanning the gap. CDR3 bases: TGCGCCAGCAGCCAAGACGGAAGAGGCGGGTCTGGAAACACCATATATTTT. Protein: CASSQDGRGGSGNTIYF.

A remark on this clonotype: A clone one base away is much larger, so this may be a read error. This chain connects TRBV20-1 to TRBJ1-1; D unclear. The CDR3 runs 11 residues. CDR1 DFQATT and CDR2 SNEGSKA come from the germline V gene (reference sequence). CDR3 loop: CSAPGNTEAFF. CDR3 in DNA: TGCAGCGCCCCCGGGAACACTGAAGCTTTCTTT.

This clonotype was detected only once. This chain links TRBV5-4 with TRBJ1-2, with TRBD1 matching over 8 bases. Germline CDR1 SGHNT, CDR2 YYREEE (reference sequence). V shed 4 bases and J 2 bases; nucleotides not matched to a gene: 7. CDR3 length equals 15 residues. The CDR3 is CASSLPGGKNYGYTF. The CDR3 DNA is TGTGCCAGCAGCCTACCAGGGGGCAAGAACTATGGCTACACCTTC. Drawing the rest from reference TRBV5-4 and TRBJ1-2, the complete variable domain is ETGVTQSPTHLIKTRGQQVTLRCSSQSGHNTVSWYQQALGQGPQFIFQYYREEENGRGNFPPRFSGLQFPNYSSELNVNALELDDSALYLCASSLPGGKNYGYTFGSGTRLTVV.

V is TRBV7-9 and J is TRBJ2-7; TRBD1 or TRBD2 may be the D gene (5 bases each). This CDR3 is built from 13 residues. Between the trimmed V and J ends, which lost 7 bases and 6 bases, there was a span of 16 bases. Germline CDR1 is SEHNR and CDR2 is FQNEAQ (reference sequence). In DNA form, the CDR3 reads TGTGCCAGCACCTCCGGGACCATGGGCGAGCAGTACTTC. Its protein is CASTSGTMGEQYF.

This clonotype was counted a few times. The rearrangement uses TRBV6-2 or TRBV6-3 and TRBJ1-6; no reliable D call. The germline V gene has CDR1 MNHEY and CDR2 SVGEGT. This CDR3 comprises 13 residues. Deletions cut 5 bases from V and 7 bases from J, with 9 bases between. The CDR3 protein is CASSPGGNSPLHF. CDR3 nucleotides: TGTGCCAGCAGTCCGGGAGGCAATTCACCCCTCCACTTT.